This TCR beta chain was observed in a study of CD8 T cells in Susac syndrome. The CDR3 is 13 amino acids. Germline CDR1 is SGHRS and CDR2 is YFSETQ. Trimming shortened V by 5 bases and J by 13 bases, and 19 bases separated the two germline ends. The RNA, about 0.45 to 1 ug, was put through reverse transcription using random hexamers. A multiplex approach, immunoSEQ multiplex PCR, amplified TCR beta CDR3 across 54 Vbeta and 13 Jbeta. One entry per CDR3 protein, called by TCRdb with MiXCR from the immunoSEQ multiplex PCR reads. Of 300,000 to 350,000 distinct CDR3 sequences listed, about 91% are singletons.

This sequence joins TRBV5-1 and TRBJ2-1; D gene ambiguous. This TCR came from a human donor with multiple sclerosis. Sequenced input: CD4+ T cells from PBMCs. Here the CDR3 DNA reads TGCGCCAGCAGTCCTTCGGCGGAACGCCCCCAGTTCTTC. This translates into CASSPSAERPQFF.